The text below deals with one T cell receptor (beta chain). Trimming stripped 0 bases from V and 1 base from J, with 15 bases between. Germline CDR1 reads LGHNA; CDR2 reads YSLEER. The CDR3 loop spans 18 amino acids. Repertoires were generated with immunoSEQ multiplex PCR, while TCRdb's copy carries only in-frame clones and drops some. This sample yields 200,000 to 300,000 clones, of which 86% are seen a single time; about 2% belongs to the top ten. The data are from a study of blood T cell repertoires in COVID-19. Study overall: Samples representing acute and convalescent COVID-19 were sourced from the United States, Italy and Spain. PBMCs, B-cell-depleted T cells, or T cells were the source of the cDNA or gDNA that made up the material.

The sample comprised peripheral blood. This TCR was recovered from a man aged 25 to 40 with active or convalescent COVID-19. The V call is TRBV4-3, the J call TRBJ2-2; D unresolved. The CDR3 here is CASSQDLRGNMNTGELFF. The CDR3 coding sequence is TGCGCCAGCAGCCAAGATCTCAGAGGAAACATGAACACCGGGGAGCTGTTTTTT.